These 25 T cell receptor beta chains were sequenced from one sample in a study of neoadjuvant anti-PD-1 for oral cavity cancer (dated by TCRdb to the early 2020s). What the time point label conveys for this sample: before neoadjuvant nivolumab. The library came from the immunoSEQ multiplex PCR assay. Here the immuneACCESS table is served through TCRdb, limited to in-frame sequences with V and J called. Missing clones are a known gap in these copies; in checked studies unresolved V genes cover under half, and the rest lacks a known reason. The sample has over 12,000 clones on record, approximately 70% of them singletons. Under 3% of the sample goes to the ten largest clones. The source material was PBMCs, sampled before nivolumab (anti-PD-1) treatment. The receptors were gathered from a person aged 35 to 85 with oral cavity squamous cell carcinoma.

This chain uses TRBV4-1 with TRBJ2-7; D call uncertain. The V end was cut by 3 bases, the J end by 0 bases, with 18 bases between. The CDR3 sequence is 17 residues long. CDR1 and CDR2 (germline): MGHRA, YSYEKL. CDR3 sequence reads: CASSHAYSRISSYEQYF. The DNA of the CDR3 is TGCGCCAGCAGCCATGCGTATTCGAGGATTAGCTCCTACGAGCAGTACTTC.

The gene calls are TRBV10-1 and TRBJ2-2; TRBD2 might be the D (5 bases). The CDR3 has 14 residues. CDR1 is WNHNN and CDR2 is SYGVQD in the germline V gene (reference sequence). V was shortened by 3 bases and J by 5 bases, with 10 bases between the two germline ends. CDR3 nucleotides: TGCGCCAGCAGTGAACTACTAGAAACCGGGGAGCTGTTTTTT. This translates into CASSELLETGELFF.

This clone was seen only a few times. The chain employs TRBV5-8 and TRBJ1-5; TRBD1 might be the D (6 bases). Germline V CDR1 and CDR2: SGHTS, YDEGEE. The V gene lost 6 bases and the J gene lost 0 bases, with 16 bases spanning the gap. The CDR3 runs to 16 residues. The CDR3 bases are TGTGCCAGCAACCTGAGGACAGACCATAGCAATCAGCCCCAGCATTTT. It is translated as CASNLRTDHSNQPQHF.

The J gene is TRBJ2-7, the V gene TRBV7-9; D might be TRBD2 (5 bases). Trimming took off 7 bases at V and 2 bases at J, with 15 bases between the two ends. Germline V CDR1 and CDR2: SEHNR, FQNEAQ (reference sequence). The CDR3 is made up of 14 amino acids. CDR3: CASTLSREAYEQYF. DNA for the CDR3: TGTGCCAGCACCCTGAGCCGGGAAGCCTACGAGCAGTACTTC.

CDR3 nucleotides: TGTGCCAGCAGCTTAGGAGGGTATTGGTACCGAAACACTGAAGCTTTCTTT. It specifies CASSLGGYWYRNTEAFF. The V gene is TRBV7-9, the J gene TRBJ1-1; no clear D. This CDR3 is 17 amino acids long. Germline V gene sequence: CDR1 SEHNR, CDR2 FQNEAQ (reference sequence). Trimming cost V 1 base and J 2 bases, with 17 bases left between them.

The gene calls are TRBV6-1 and TRBJ2-3; D might be TRBD2 (6 bases). The CDR3 sequence is 11 residues long. Germline-derived CDR1 and CDR2 are MNHNS and SASEGT. The V end was cut by 8 bases, the J end by 7 bases, with 10 bases between. The CDR3 reads CASAGWNTQYF. The CDR3, as DNA: TGTGCCAGCGCGGGGTGGAATACGCAGTATTTT.

The V and J genes are TRBV9 and TRBJ2-7; perhaps D is TRBD1 or TRBD2 (6 bases each). The CDR3 spans 15 residues. Per germline, CDR1 SGDLS and CDR2 YYNGEE. V lost 5 bases and J lost 6, with 21 bases in between. This chain's CDR3 is CASSPLRGGWAEQYF. The CDR3 DNA follows: TGTGCCAGCAGTCCACTCAGGGGAGGTTGGGCCGAGCAGTACTTC.

This clone was seen just once. The V and J genes are TRBV5-1 and TRBJ1-1; maybe TRBD1 (6 bases). Trimming removed 6 bases at V and 4 bases at J, with 16 bases between. CDR1 is SGHRS, CDR2 YFSETQ, per germline. The CDR3 spans 14 residues. CDR3 in DNA: TGCGCCAGCAAGGTGCAGGGGCCTGGCACTGAAGCTTTCTTT. As protein: CASKVQGPGTEAFF.

This chain connects TRBV6-5 to TRBJ1-4; D not certain. CDR3 length: 13 residues. Germline values: CDR1 MNHEY, CDR2 SVGAGI. V gave up 4 bases and J gave up 5 bases, with 8 bases separating them. The DNA of the CDR3 is TGTGCCAGCAGTTCCGGCCTCAATGAAAAACTGTTTTTT. Its translation is CASSSGLNEKLFF.

A note on this clone: One end of the junction does not line up with germline, which may come from a read error. The rearrangement joins TRBV7-3 to TRBJ1-2; D is uncertain. The CDR3 is made up of 15 amino acids. Germline V CDR1 and CDR2: SGHTA, FQGTGA. This CDR3 reads CASSLNPTANYGYTF. The CDR3 DNA sequence: TGTGCCAGCAGCTTAAACCCCACAGCTAATTATGGCTACACCTTC.

This chain joins TRBV9 and TRBJ2-1; D call uncertain. The germline V gene encodes CDR1 SGDLS and CDR2 YYNGEE. With 0 bases removed from V and 5 bases from J, the gap between germline ends came to 6 bases. This CDR3 has 13 residues. The CDR3 spells CASSVGTNNEQFF. The CDR3 nucleotides are TGTGCCAGCAGCGTAGGGACCAACAATGAGCAGTTCTTC.

The chain combines TRBV2 with TRBJ1-5; D uncertain. The CDR3 consists of 13 residues. Looked up from germline, CDR1 is SNHLY and CDR2 is FYNNEI. V was shortened by 8 bases and J by 3 bases, with 11 bases between the two germline ends. As DNA, the CDR3 is TGTGCCAGCCGATGGGGTATCAATCAGCCCCAGCATTTT. It encodes CASRWGINQPQHF.

This clone was picked up one time. The chain is built from TRBV19 and TRBJ2-5; D remains ambiguous. Germline V gene data show CDR1 as LNHDA and CDR2 as SQIVND (reference sequence). This CDR3 contains 13 residues. The germline V and J ends were trimmed by 5 bases and 0 bases, with 7 bases remaining between them. The CDR3 DNA follows: TGTGCCAGTAGTTACTCGAACCAAGAGACCCAGTACTTC. Its translation: CASSYSNQETQYF.

The V and J genes are TRBV9 and TRBJ2-2; 10 bases map to TRBD2. CDR1 and CDR2 from the germline V gene are SGDLS and YYNGEE. This CDR3 has 14 amino acids. Unmatched junction bases numbered 2, after V lost 4 bases and J lost 5 bases. CDR3 nucleotide sequence: TGTGCCAGCAGCAATAGCGGGAGGACCGGGGAGCTGTTTTTT. This encodes CASSNSGRTGELFF.

The chain joins TRBV11-2 to TRBJ2-3; D remains ambiguous. Germline V CDR1 and CDR2: SGHAT, FQNNGV. This CDR3 spans 15 amino acids. Trimming took off 5 bases at V and 0 bases at J, with 12 bases between the two ends. This chain's CDR3 is CASSAWTASTDTQYF. The CDR3 bases are TGTGCCAGCAGCGCATGGACGGCGAGCACAGATACGCAGTATTTT.

The chain links TRBV5-1 to TRBJ2-5; 13 bases map to TRBD2. The V gene's germline CDR1 is SGHRS and CDR2 YFSETQ. The ends lost 4 bases at V and 5 bases at J; junction bases unmatched: 8. The length of the CDR3 is 16 residues. This CDR3 is CASSPTSGRAGETQYF. DNA for the CDR3: TGCGCCAGCAGCCCCACTAGCGGGAGGGCCGGGGAGACCCAGTACTTC.

V usage is TRBV30 and J usage is TRBJ2-1; the match to TRBD2 covers 13 bases. The CDR3 contains 15 residues. The V segment lost 2 bases and the J segment 5 bases; nucleotides outside the gene matches: 3. Per the germline V gene, CDR1 is GTSNPN and CDR2 is SVGIG (reference sequence). The DNA of the CDR3 is TGTGCCTGGAGTTTGGGACTAGCGGGACACAATGAGCAGTTCTTC. This codes for CAWSLGLAGHNEQFF.

The chain employs TRBV6-6 and TRBJ2-7, with 7 bases matching TRBD2. Unmatched junction bases numbered 3, after V lost 7 bases and J lost 0 bases. The CDR3 is made up of 13 amino acids. Germline V CDR1 and CDR2: MNHNY, SVGAGI (reference sequence). The CDR3 DNA follows: TGTGCCAGCACCGGCGGGAGCTCCTACGAGCAGTACTTC. The encoded protein is CASTGGSSYEQYF.

This clone has just a few counts. The rearrangement joins TRBV10-3 to TRBJ1-2, with a tentative D call TRBD1 (5 bases). Looked up from germline, CDR1 is ENHRY and CDR2 is SYGVKD. With 4 bases removed from V and 8 bases from J, the gap between germline ends came to 8 bases. CDR3 length: 11 residues. CDR3 in DNA: TGTGCCATCAGTGGAGGGGAAGGCTACACCTTC. It yields the protein CAISGGEGYTF.

This clone appeared a single time. V is TRBV4-1 and J is TRBJ2-5, with a weak D call TRBD2 (6 bases). The CDR3 is 15 amino acids. V lost 4 bases and J lost 5, with 17 bases in between. The germline CDR1 and CDR2 sequences are MGHRA and YSYEKL. The CDR3: CASSPRLGGGETQYF. DNA for the CDR3: TGCGCCAGCAGCCCCCGACTGGGGGGAGGTGAGACCCAGTACTTC.

This chain uses TRBV11-1 with TRBJ2-7; 9 bases agree with TRBD2. CDR1 is SGHAT, CDR2 FQDESV, per germline (reference sequence). V was pared by 6 bases and J by 1 base, with 1 base of the junction left unmatched. The CDR3 is 13 residues long. The chain's CDR3 is CASSLAGSYEQYF. CDR3 coding DNA: TGTGCCAGCAGTCTAGCGGGATCCTACGAGCAGTACTTC.

CDR3 nucleotides: TGTGCCAGCAGCCAACAGGGCTCCAATTCACCCCTCCACTTT. Translated, it gives CASSQQGSNSPLHF. The J gene is TRBJ1-6, the V gene TRBV5-4; D might be TRBD1 (6 bases). Germline V lookup: CDR1 SGHNT, CDR2 YYREEE (reference sequence). V lost 4 bases and J lost 7, with 12 bases in between. The CDR3 covers 14 residues.

The chain combines TRBV5-1 with TRBJ1-1; no firm D call. There are 19 residues in the CDR3. Germline CDR1 and CDR2: SGHRS and YFSETQ. The V end was cut by 4 bases, the J end by 1 base, with 26 bases between. The CDR3 reads CASSLGPISSLRPNTEAFF. In nucleotides, the CDR3 is TGCGCCAGCAGCCTTGGCCCTATCAGTAGCCTAAGACCGAACACTGAAGCTTTCTTT.

V usage is TRBV7-8 and J usage is TRBJ2-5; D unresolved. Trimming left V 6 bases short and J 5 bases short, with 10 bases between. The CDR3 totals 12 residues. Looked up from germline, CDR1 is SGHVS and CDR2 is FQNEAQ. The CDR3 DNA is TGTGCCAGCAGGAACGAGGCGGAGACCCAGTACTTC. Translation: CASRNEAETQYF.

This clone turned up a few times. The rearrangement links TRBV10-3 to TRBJ1-3, with D possibly matching TRBD1 (5 bases). The length of the CDR3 is 14 residues. CDR1 and CDR2 (germline): ENHRY, SYGVKD. V was trimmed by 0 bases and J by 4 bases, leaving 7 bases between them. The CDR3, as DNA: TGTGCCATCAGTGAGTCTGGGACGGGAAACACCATATATTTT. It translates to CAISESGTGNTIYF.